Following are 29 T cell receptor beta chains from one sample sequenced in a study of cytomegalovirus exposure and HLA in healthy donors. The PCR had 60 Vbeta and 13 Jbeta primers. Assay: immunoSEQ multiplex PCR; the TCRdb copy retains only in-frame clones and omits some. This table has around 140,000 clones, about 61% appearing once. The sequenced material came from PBMCs. Receptors were obtained from a woman in her thirties or forties in good health and CMV-seronegative.

This clone has only a few counts. Other DNA sequences in the same sample also yield this CDR3. V usage is TRBV2 and J usage is TRBJ1-5; D is uncertain. Trimming left V 8 bases short and J 2 bases short, with 7 bases between. Germline CDR1 SNHLY, CDR2 FYNNEI. CDR3 length: 12 amino acids. The CDR3 loop is CASSQGNQPQHF. The CDR3 DNA reads as TGTGCCAGCTCTCAGGGCAATCAGCCCCAGCATTTT.

V usage is TRBV5-6 and J usage is TRBJ1-1, with D perhaps TRBD1 (5 bases). The CDR3 consists of 15 residues. Germline CDR1 reads SGHDT; CDR2 reads YYEEEE. Trimming cost V 6 bases and J 1 base, with 16 bases left between them. CDR3 coding DNA: TGTGCCAGCACCTCCCCGGGCAGGGCGAACACTGAAGCTTTCTTT. Translated, it gives CASTSPGRANTEAFF.

The chain has TRBV27 and TRBJ1-1; TRBD1 matches 10 bases. CDR1 and CDR2 from the germline V gene are MNHEY and SMNVEV (reference sequence). CDR3 length: 17 amino acids. V dropped 5 bases and J dropped 0; count of bases not matched to a gene: 9. The CDR3 bases are TGTGCCAGCAGTCCGCGGACAGGGGGGGGAGTGAACACTGAAGCTTTCTTT. Translating gives CASSPRTGGGVNTEAFF.

Only one count was recorded for this clone. This same CDR3 is encoded by further DNA sequences in the sample. V and J are TRBV30 and TRBJ2-2; D is unresolved. This CDR3 region has 12 residues. Trimming removed 2 bases at V and 5 bases at J, with 6 bases between. The germline V gene encodes CDR1 GTSNPN and CDR2 SVGIG (reference sequence). CDR3 in amino acids: CAWSPSTGELFF. CDR3 DNA sequence: TGTGCCTGGAGTCCGAGTACCGGGGAGCTGTTTTTT. The complete variable domain, with remaining parts taken from reference TRBV30 and TRBJ2-2, reads SQTIHQWPATLVQPVGSPLSLECTVEGTSNPNLYWYRQAAGRGLQLLFYSVGIGQISSEVPQNLSASRPQDRQFILSSKKLLLSDSGFYLCAWSPSTGELFFGEGSRLTVL.

The rearrangement uses TRBV7-8 and TRBJ1-3, with 10 bases that match TRBD1. Germline V gene lookup returns CDR1 SGHVS and CDR2 FQNEAQ. The V segment lost 4 bases and the J segment 0 bases; nucleotides outside the gene matches: 6. The CDR3 length is 17 residues. The CDR3 region is CASSSRQGANSGNTIYF. The CDR3 DNA reads TGTGCCAGCAGCTCCCGACAGGGGGCAAACTCTGGAAACACCATATATTTT. Supplemented by reference TRBV7-8 and TRBJ1-3, the full variable domain reads GAGVSQSPRYKVAKRGQDVALRCDPISGHVSLFWYQQALGQGPEFLTYFQNEAQLDKSGLPSDRFFAERPEGSVSTLKIQRTQQEDSAVYLCASSSRQGANSGNTIYFGEGSWLTVV.

This chain connects TRBV7-3 to TRBJ1-3, with D perhaps matching TRBD1 (5 bases). Looked up from germline, CDR1 is SGHTA and CDR2 is FQGTGA. V was pared by 1 base and J by 2 bases, with 9 bases between. The CDR3 spans 15 residues. The CDR3 sequence: CASSLSGGAGNTIYF. The CDR3 nucleotides are TGTGCCAGCAGCTTAAGTGGGGGGGCTGGAAACACCATATATTTT.

V usage is TRBV5-1 and J usage is TRBJ1-4, with unresolved D. CDR3 length equals 13 residues. V gave up 2 bases and J gave up 4 bases, with 6 bases separating them. Looked up from germline, CDR1 is SGHRS and CDR2 is YFSETQ. The CDR3: CASSLTVNEKLFF. CDR3 DNA: TGCGCCAGCAGCTTAACAGTTAATGAAAAACTGTTTTTT.

This clone appeared a few times. The rearrangement uses TRBV15 and TRBJ2-5; 7 bases align to TRBD1. CDR1 LNHNV and CDR2 YYDKDF come from the germline V gene (reference sequence). The length of the CDR3 is 15 residues. V lost 2 bases and J lost 3; bases outside the gene matches: 6. Here the CDR3 DNA reads TGTGCCACCAGCAGACGCAGGGGGATCGAAGAGACCCAGTACTTC. It translates to CATSRRRGIEETQYF.

V usage is TRBV4-1 and J usage is TRBJ1-5; 9 nucleotides agree with TRBD1. This CDR3 contains 16 residues. The germline V gene encodes CDR1 MGHRA and CDR2 YSYEKL. With 1 base clipped from V and 2 bases from J, the junction kept 3 bases outside the gene matches. CDR3 bases: TGCGCCAGCAGCCAAGGGACAGGGGTGCGCAATCAGCCCCAGCATTTT. Translation gives CASSQGTGVRNQPQHF.

The table lists this clone with a count of one. This chain uses TRBV7-2 with TRBJ2-2; D ambiguous. V was shortened by 2 bases and J by 1 base, with 5 bases between the two germline ends. Germline CDR1 reads SGHTA; CDR2 reads FQGNSA. The CDR3 spans 14 residues. The CDR3 is CASSLLWNTGELFF. CDR3 sequence (DNA): TGTGCCAGCAGCTTACTGTGGAACACCGGGGAGCTGTTTTTT.

The CDR3 DNA follows: TGTGCCAGCAGCGTAGCTGCGGCTCCTGGAGTCTATGGCTACACCTTC. As protein: CASSVAAAPGVYGYTF. The chain joins TRBV9 to TRBJ1-2; D unclear. The CDR3 sequence is 16 residues long. V dropped 0 bases and J dropped 4 bases, with 16 bases sitting between them. In germline, CDR1 is SGDLS, CDR2 YYNGEE.

The rearrangement uses TRBV4-2 and TRBJ1-2; 8 nucleotides agree with TRBD1. From germline, CDR1 is LGHNA and CDR2 YNFKEQ. This CDR3 has 15 residues. V gave up 1 base and J gave up 4 bases; unmatched junction bases: 5. The CDR3: CASSQADRGGYGYTF. The CDR3 DNA follows: TGTGCCAGCAGCCAAGCAGACAGGGGTGGCTATGGCTACACCTTC.

The V and J genes are TRBV7-9 and TRBJ1-3, with D unclear. The germline V and J ends were trimmed by 4 bases and 8 bases, with 6 bases remaining between them. The CDR3 loop spans 11 amino acids. Germline V gene sequence: CDR1 SEHNR, CDR2 FQNEAQ (reference sequence). This CDR3 reads CASSSTHTIYF. The CDR3 nucleotides are TGTGCCAGCAGCTCTACCCACACCATATATTTT.

The V call is TRBV10-3, the J call TRBJ1-2; 10 nucleotides line up with TRBD1. CDR1 is ENHRY and CDR2 is SYGVKD in the germline V gene. This CDR3 spans 15 amino acids. Losses at the gene ends were 2 bases for V and 5 bases for J; bases not matched to a gene: 5. This CDR3 is CAISEGGQGKYGYTF. In nucleotides, the CDR3 is TGTGCCATCAGTGAGGGGGGACAGGGGAAATATGGCTACACCTTC.

Here the CDR3 DNA reads TGTGCCAGCAGCCAAGAGGCAGGGTCGTCCTCCAATTCACCCCTCCACTTT. Encoded protein: CASSQEAGSSSNSPLHF. This rearrangement joins TRBV4-2 to TRBJ1-6, with a possible D match to TRBD1 (5 bases). Germline lookup yields CDR1 LGHNA and CDR2 YNFKEQ. The CDR3 loop spans 17 amino acids. V shed 0 bases and J shed 7 bases, with 16 bases lying between them.

This chain uses TRBV18 with TRBJ1-1; no firm D call. Germline CDR1 and CDR2: KGHSH and LQKENI. V was pared by 5 bases and J by 1 base, with 14 bases between. The CDR3 is 15 residues long. CDR3 sequence reads: CASSGSEVPNTEAFF. CDR3 bases: TGTGCCAGCTCAGGATCAGAGGTCCCGAACACTGAAGCTTTCTTT.

The chain combines TRBV6-1 with TRBJ1-1, with 8 bases that match TRBD1. The trim removed 7 bases at V and 1 base at J, leaving 5 bases unmatched. The CDR3 spans 14 residues. Germline V gene data show CDR1 as MNHNS and CDR2 as SASEGT. The CDR3 DNA follows: TGTGCCAGCATTATCACAGGGGGGAACACTGAAGCTTTCTTT. Translation gives CASIITGGNTEAFF.

The CDR3 DNA reads TGCGCCAGCAGCCAAGACTGGGGGGTAGTGAACACTGAAGCTTTCTTT. Residues: CASSQDWGVVNTEAFF. The J gene is TRBJ1-1, the V gene TRBV4-1, with TRBD1 as a possible D gene (5 bases). Trimming pared 0 bases from V and 0 bases from J, leaving 11 bases between. In germline, CDR1 is MGHRA, CDR2 YSYEKL. CDR3 size: 16 residues.

The V gene is TRBV5-8, the J gene TRBJ2-5; D uncertain. V was shortened by 0 bases and J by 5 bases, with 11 bases between the two germline ends. This CDR3 is built from 14 residues. From germline, CDR1 is SGHTS and CDR2 YDEGEE. CDR3 region: CASSLGLIIETQYF. The CDR3 DNA follows: TGTGCCAGCAGCTTGGGACTCATAATCGAGACCCAGTACTTC.

This clone was observed a few times. The rearrangement links TRBV6-5 to TRBJ1-1; 7 bases agree with TRBD1. V trimming: 2 bases; J trimming: 1 base; junction bases outside the gene matches: 7. Germline CDR1 and CDR2: MNHEY and SVGAGI. This CDR3 has 16 residues. In nucleotides, the CDR3 is TGTGCCAGCAGTTACCCCCGGACAGGAGGGAACACTGAAGCTTTCTTT. This encodes CASSYPRTGGNTEAFF.

The chain couples TRBV11-2 to TRBJ2-7, with 10 bases matching TRBD1. Germline V gene lookup returns CDR1 SGHAT and CDR2 FQNNGV. The CDR3 totals 15 residues. Trimming removed 1 base from V and 0 bases from J; junction bases left unmatched: 0. CDR3 nucleotide sequence: TGTGCCAGCAGCTTAGGGGACAGGGGCTCCTACGAGCAGTACTTC. Translation: CASSLGDRGSYEQYF. The full variable domain, in which reference TRBV11-2 and TRBJ2-7 provide the parts outside the CDR3, is EAGVAQSPRYKIIEKRQSVAFWCNPISGHATLYWYQQILGQGPKLLIQFQNNGVVDDSQLPKDRFSAERLKGVDSTLKIQPAKLEDSAVYLCASSLGDRGSYEQYFGPGTRLTVT.

CDR3: CASYEEDRENTEAFF. The CDR3 DNA is TGTGCCAGCTATGAAGAGGACAGGGAAAACACTGAAGCTTTCTTT. V usage is TRBV6-1 and J usage is TRBJ1-1, with 8 bases fitting TRBD1. The CDR3 extends over 15 amino acids. The J segment lost 2 bases and the V segment lost 8 bases, leaving 10 bases of the junction unmatched. The germline V gene encodes CDR1 MNHNS and CDR2 SASEGT.

In this sample, this clone turned up a few times. CDR3 region: CAWSFREPYEQYF. The CDR3 nucleotides are TGTGCCTGGAGTTTTAGGGAGCCTTACGAGCAGTACTTC. The V and J genes are TRBV30 and TRBJ2-7, with a possible D match to TRBD2 (5 bases). This CDR3 has 13 amino acids. The germline gives CDR1 GTSNPN, CDR2 SVGIG (reference sequence). The ends were cut back, 2 bases at V and 4 bases at J, with 12 bases in the middle.

This clone has a handful of counts. The rearrangement joins TRBV6-5 to TRBJ2-1; D might be TRBD2 (5 bases). The germline gives CDR1 MNHEY, CDR2 SVGAGI. CDR3 length: 15 amino acids. V gave up 6 bases and J gave up 4 bases, with 16 bases separating them. CDR3 sequence: CASRPRLTSYNEQFF. CDR3 bases: TGTGCCAGCAGGCCTAGACTAACTTCATACAATGAGCAGTTCTTC.

This clone has a count of ten or more. The chain combines TRBV13 with TRBJ2-2; D gene uncertain. V lost 2 bases to trimming and J lost 6 bases, with 7 bases between them. CDR3 size: 13 residues. Germline V lookup: CDR1 PRHDT, CDR2 FYEKMQ (reference sequence). The CDR3 reads CASSLTLAGELFF. CDR3 coding DNA: TGTGCCAGCAGCTTAACCCTAGCCGGGGAGCTGTTTTTT.

The chain carries TRBV18 and TRBJ1-2; unclear D gene. Trimming shortened V by 2 bases and J by 8 bases, and 12 bases separated the two germline ends. The germline CDR1 and CDR2 sequences are KGHSH and LQKENI. CDR3 length equals 13 residues. This CDR3 is CASSPSDIRGYTF. Written as DNA, the CDR3 is TGTGCCAGCTCACCAAGCGATATACGGGGCTACACCTTC.

The chain links TRBV11-2 to TRBJ2-2, with 8 bases identical to TRBD2. Unmatched junction bases numbered 9, after V lost 5 bases and J lost 4 bases. Germline V gene lookup returns CDR1 SGHAT and CDR2 FQNNGV. CDR3 size: 16 residues. CDR3 amino acids: CASSPKGLVGTGELFF. CDR3 DNA sequence: TGTGCCAGCAGCCCAAAGGGACTAGTTGGCACCGGGGAGCTGTTTTTT. The full variable domain, its missing parts supplied by reference TRBV11-2 and TRBJ2-2, is EAGVAQSPRYKIIEKRQSVAFWCNPISGHATLYWYQQILGQGPKLLIQFQNNGVVDDSQLPKDRFSAERLKGVDSTLKIQPAKLEDSAVYLCASSPKGLVGTGELFFGEGSRLTVL.

The rearrangement links TRBV9 to TRBJ1-4; D might be TRBD1 (6 bases). V lost 0 bases and J lost 5, with 20 bases in between. Germline V gene data show CDR1 as SGDLS and CDR2 as YYNGEE. This CDR3 is built from 18 residues. CDR3 loop: CASSVEAGGRRGNEKLFF. DNA of the CDR3: TGTGCCAGCAGCGTAGAGGCCGGGGGGCGTCGAGGGAATGAAAAACTGTTTTTT.

The table lists this clone with a few counts. The chain is built from TRBV5-1 and TRBJ2-5; perhaps TRBD1 as D (5 bases). CDR1 is SGHRS, CDR2 YFSETQ, per germline. V lost 0 bases, J lost 5 bases, and 11 bases lay in between. This CDR3 spans 14 amino acids. The CDR3 DNA is TGCGCCAGCAGCTTGGCCAGGGTTGGGGAGACCCAGTACTTC. Translated: CASSLARVGETQYF.